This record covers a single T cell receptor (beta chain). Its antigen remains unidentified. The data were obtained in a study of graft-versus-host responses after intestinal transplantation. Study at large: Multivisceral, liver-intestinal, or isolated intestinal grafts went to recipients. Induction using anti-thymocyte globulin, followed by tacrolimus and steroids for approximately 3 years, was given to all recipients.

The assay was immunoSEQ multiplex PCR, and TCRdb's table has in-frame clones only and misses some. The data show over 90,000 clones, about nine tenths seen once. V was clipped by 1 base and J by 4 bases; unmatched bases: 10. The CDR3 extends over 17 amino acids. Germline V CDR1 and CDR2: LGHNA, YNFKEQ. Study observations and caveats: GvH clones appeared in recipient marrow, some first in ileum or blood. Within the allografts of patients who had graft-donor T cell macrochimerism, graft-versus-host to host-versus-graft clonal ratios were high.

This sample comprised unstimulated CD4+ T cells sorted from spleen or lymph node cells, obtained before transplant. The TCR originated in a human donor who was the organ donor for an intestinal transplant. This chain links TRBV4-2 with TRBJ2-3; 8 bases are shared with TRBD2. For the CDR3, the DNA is TGTGCCAGCAGCCAAGCTCGGGGGGGGGCTTTACCAGATACGCAGTATTTT. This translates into CASSQARGGALPDTQYF.